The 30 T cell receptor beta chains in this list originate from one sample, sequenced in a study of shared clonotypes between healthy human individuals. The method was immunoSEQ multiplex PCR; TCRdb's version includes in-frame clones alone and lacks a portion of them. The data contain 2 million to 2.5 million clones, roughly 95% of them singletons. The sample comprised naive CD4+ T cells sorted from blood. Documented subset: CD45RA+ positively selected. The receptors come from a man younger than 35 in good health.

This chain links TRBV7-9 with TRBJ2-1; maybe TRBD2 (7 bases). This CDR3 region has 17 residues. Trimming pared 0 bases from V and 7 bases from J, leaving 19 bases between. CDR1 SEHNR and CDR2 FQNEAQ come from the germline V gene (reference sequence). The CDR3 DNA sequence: TGTGCCAGCAGCTTAGCAACGGGGGGCTGGGGAATAAATGAGCAGTTCTTC. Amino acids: CASSLATGGWGINEQFF.

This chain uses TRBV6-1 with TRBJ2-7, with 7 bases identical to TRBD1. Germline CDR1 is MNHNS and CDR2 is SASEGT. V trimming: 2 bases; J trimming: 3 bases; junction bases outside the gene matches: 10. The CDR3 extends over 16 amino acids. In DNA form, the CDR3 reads TGTGCCAGCAGTGAAAGAAGTGGGGACAGAGTCTACGAGCAGTACTTC. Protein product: CASSERSGDRVYEQYF.

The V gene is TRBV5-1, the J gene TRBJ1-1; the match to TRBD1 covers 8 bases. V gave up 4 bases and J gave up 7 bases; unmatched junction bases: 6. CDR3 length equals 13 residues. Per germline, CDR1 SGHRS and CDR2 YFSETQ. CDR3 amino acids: CASSVTGGYEAFF. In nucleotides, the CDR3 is TGCGCCAGCAGCGTTACAGGGGGATATGAAGCTTTCTTT.

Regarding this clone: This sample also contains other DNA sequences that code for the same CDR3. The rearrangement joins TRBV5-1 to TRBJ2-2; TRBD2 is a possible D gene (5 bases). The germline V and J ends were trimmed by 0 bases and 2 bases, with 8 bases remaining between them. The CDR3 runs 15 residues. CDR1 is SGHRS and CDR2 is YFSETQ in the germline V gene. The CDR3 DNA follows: TGCGCCAGCAGCTTGGAAGGACTCAACACCGGGGAGCTGTTTTTT. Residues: CASSLEGLNTGELFF.

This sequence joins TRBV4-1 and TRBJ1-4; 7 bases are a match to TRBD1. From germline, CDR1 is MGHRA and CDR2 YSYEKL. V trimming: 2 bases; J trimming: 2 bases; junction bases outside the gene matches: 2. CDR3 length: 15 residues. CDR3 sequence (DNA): TGCGCCAGCAGCCAAACAGGGGTCACTAATGAAAAACTGTTTTTT. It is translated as CASSQTGVTNEKLFF.

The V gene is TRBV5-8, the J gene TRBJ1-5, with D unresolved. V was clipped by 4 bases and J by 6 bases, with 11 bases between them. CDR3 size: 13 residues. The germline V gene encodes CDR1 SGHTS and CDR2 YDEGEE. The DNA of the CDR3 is TGTGCCAGCAGCCGGCAGGCTGGTCAGCCCCAGCATTTT. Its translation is CASSRQAGQPQHF.

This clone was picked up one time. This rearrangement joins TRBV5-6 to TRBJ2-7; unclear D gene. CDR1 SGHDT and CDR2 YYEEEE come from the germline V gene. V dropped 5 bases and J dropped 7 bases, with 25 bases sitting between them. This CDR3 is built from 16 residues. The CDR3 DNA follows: TGTGCCAGCAGTCAGGTTCCCAGCGCCGTGACACGGGAGCAGTACTTC. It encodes CASSQVPSAVTREQYF.

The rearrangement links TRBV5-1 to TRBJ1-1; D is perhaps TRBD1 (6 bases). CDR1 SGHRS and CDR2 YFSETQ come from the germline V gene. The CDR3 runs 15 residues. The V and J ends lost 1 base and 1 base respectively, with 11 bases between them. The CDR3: CASSLPQGANTEAFF. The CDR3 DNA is TGCGCCAGCAGCTTGCCACAGGGAGCGAACACTGAAGCTTTCTTT.

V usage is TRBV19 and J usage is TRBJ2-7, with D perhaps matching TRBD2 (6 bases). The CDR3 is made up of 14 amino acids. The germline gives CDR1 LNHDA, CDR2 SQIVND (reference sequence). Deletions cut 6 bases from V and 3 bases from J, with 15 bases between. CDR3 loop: CASSPRDFLYEQYF. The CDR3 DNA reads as TGTGCCAGTAGCCCCCGGGACTTCCTCTACGAGCAGTACTTC.

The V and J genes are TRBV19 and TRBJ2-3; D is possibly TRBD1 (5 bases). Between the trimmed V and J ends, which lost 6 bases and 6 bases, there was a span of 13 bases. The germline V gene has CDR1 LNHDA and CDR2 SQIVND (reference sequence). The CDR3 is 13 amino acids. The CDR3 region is CASSIPGLDTQYF. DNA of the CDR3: TGTGCCAGTAGCATTCCAGGGTTGGATACGCAGTATTTT.

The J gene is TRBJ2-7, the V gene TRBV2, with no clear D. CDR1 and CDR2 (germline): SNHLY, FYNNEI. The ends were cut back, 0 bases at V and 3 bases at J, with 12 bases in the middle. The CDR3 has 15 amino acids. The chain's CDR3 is CASSEAQGYLYEQYF. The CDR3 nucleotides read TGTGCCAGCAGTGAAGCGCAAGGCTACCTCTACGAGCAGTACTTC.

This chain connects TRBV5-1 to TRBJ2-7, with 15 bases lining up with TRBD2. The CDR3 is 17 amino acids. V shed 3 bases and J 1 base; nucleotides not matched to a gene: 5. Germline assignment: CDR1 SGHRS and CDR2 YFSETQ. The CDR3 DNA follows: TGCGCCAGCAGCTGGGGACTAGCGGGAGGAACATCCTACGAGCAGTACTTC. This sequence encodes CASSWGLAGGTSYEQYF.

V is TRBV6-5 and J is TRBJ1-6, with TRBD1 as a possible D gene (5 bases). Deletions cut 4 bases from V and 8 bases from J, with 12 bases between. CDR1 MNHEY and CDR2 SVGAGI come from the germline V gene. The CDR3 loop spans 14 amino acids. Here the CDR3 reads CASSWRGRDSPLHF. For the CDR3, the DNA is TGTGCCAGCAGTTGGCGGGGCAGGGATTCACCCCTCCACTTT.

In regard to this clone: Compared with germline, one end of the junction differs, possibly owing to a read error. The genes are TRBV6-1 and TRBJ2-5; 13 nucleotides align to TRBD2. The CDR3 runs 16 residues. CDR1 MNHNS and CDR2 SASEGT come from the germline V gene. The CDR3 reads CASSVTSGGAQEAQYF. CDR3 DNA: TGTGCCAGCAGTGTAACTAGCGGGGGGGCCCAAGAGGCCCAGTACTTC.

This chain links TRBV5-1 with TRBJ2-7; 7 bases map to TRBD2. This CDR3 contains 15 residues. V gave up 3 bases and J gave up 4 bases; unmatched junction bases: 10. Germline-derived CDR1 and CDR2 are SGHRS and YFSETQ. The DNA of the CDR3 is TGCGCCAGCAGCTCCGGAGCGGGGTTGAGGTACGAGCAGTACTTC. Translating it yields CASSSGAGLRYEQYF.

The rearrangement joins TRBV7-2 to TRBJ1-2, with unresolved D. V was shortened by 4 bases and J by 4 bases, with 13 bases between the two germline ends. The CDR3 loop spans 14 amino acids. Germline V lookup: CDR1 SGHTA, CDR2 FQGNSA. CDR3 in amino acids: CASSSRNAGYGYTF. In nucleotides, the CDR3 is TGTGCCAGCAGCTCCCGCAACGCTGGCTATGGCTACACCTTC.

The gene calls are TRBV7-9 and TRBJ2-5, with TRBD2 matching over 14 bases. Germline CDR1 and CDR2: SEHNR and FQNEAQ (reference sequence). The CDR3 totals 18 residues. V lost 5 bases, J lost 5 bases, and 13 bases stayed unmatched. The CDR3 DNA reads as TGTGCCAGCAGCAAGGGACTAGCGGGGGTGTTTGTAGCGGAGACCCAGTACTTC. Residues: CASSKGLAGVFVAETQYF.

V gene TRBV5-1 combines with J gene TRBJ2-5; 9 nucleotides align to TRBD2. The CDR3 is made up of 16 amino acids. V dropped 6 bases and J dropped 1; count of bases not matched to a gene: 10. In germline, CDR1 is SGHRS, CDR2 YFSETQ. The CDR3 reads CASIARAGGGQETQYF. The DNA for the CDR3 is TGCGCCAGCATCGCCAGGGCGGGAGGGGGCCAAGAGACCCAGTACTTC.

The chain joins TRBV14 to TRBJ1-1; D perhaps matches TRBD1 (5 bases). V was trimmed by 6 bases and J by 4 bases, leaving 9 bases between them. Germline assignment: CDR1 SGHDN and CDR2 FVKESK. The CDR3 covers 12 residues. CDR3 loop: CASRTDGTEAFF. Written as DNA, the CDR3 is TGTGCCAGCAGGACAGACGGCACTGAAGCTTTCTTT.

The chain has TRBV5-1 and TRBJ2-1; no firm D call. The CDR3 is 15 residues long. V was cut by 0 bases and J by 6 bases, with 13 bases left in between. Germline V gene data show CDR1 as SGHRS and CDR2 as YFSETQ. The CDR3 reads CASSLANPPLNEQFF. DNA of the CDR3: TGCGCCAGCAGCTTGGCCAACCCCCCTCTCAATGAGCAGTTCTTC.

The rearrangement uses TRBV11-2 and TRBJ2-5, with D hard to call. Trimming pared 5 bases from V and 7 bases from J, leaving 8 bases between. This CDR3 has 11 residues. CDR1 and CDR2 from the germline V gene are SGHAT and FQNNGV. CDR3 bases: TGTGCCAGCAGCCCTGAACGGACCCAGTACTTC. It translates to CASSPERTQYF.

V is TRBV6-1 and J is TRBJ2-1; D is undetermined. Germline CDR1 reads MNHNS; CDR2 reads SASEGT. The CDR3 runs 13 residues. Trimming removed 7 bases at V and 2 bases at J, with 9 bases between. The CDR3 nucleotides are TGTGCCAGCAAGGCGACCACCTACAATGAGCAGTTCTTC. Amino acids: CASKATTYNEQFF.

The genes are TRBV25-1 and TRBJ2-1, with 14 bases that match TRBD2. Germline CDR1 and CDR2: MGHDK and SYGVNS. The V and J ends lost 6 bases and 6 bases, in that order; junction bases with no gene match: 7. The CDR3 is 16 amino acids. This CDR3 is CASRRPGTSGSNEQFF. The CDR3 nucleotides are TGTGCCAGCAGACGTCCTGGGACTAGCGGGAGCAATGAGCAGTTCTTC.

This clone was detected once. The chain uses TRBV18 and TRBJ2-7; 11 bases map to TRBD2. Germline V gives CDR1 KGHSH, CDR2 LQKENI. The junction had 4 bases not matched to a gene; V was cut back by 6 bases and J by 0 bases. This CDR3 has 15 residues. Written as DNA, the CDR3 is TGTGCCAGCTCGCGCGGGACTAGCGGCTCCTACGAGCAGTACTTC. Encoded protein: CASSRGTSGSYEQYF.

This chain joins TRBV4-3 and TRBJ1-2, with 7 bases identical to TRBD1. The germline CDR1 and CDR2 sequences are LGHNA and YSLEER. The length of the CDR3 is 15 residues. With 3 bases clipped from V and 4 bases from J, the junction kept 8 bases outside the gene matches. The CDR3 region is CASSQRTGQIYGYTF. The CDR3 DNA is TGCGCCAGCAGCCAGCGGACAGGACAAATCTATGGCTACACCTTC.

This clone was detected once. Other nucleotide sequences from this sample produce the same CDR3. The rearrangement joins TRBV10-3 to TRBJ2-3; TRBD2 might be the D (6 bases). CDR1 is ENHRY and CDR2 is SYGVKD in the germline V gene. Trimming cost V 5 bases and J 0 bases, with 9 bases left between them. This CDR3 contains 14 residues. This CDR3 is CAISSGSSTDTQYF. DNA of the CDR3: TGTGCCATCAGTAGCGGGTCTAGCACAGATACGCAGTATTTT.

Here the CDR3 DNA reads TGCGCCAGCAGCCCGGGTTGGGGACAGGGGGCCGGCTATGGCTACACCTTC. The encoded protein is CASSPGWGQGAGYGYTF. The gene calls are TRBV5-1 and TRBJ1-2; the match to TRBD1 covers 12 bases. CDR3 size: 17 residues. The J segment lost 4 bases and the V segment lost 4 bases, leaving 11 bases of the junction unmatched. The germline gives CDR1 SGHRS, CDR2 YFSETQ. The entire variable domain, with the rest obtained from reference TRBV5-1 and TRBJ1-2, is as follows: KAGVTQTPRYLIKTRGQQVTLSCSPISGHRSVSWYQQTPGQGLQFLFEYFSETQRNKGNFPGRFSGRQFSNSRSEMNVSTLELGDSALYLCASSPGWGQGAGYGYTFGSGTRLTVV.

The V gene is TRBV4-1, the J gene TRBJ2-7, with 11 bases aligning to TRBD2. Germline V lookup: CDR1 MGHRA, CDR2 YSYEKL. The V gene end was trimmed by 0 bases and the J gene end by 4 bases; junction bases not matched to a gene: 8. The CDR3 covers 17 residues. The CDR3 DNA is TGCGCCAGCAGCCAAGACGATAGCGGGAGGGTTTTTTACGAGCAGTACTTC. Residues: CASSQDDSGRVFYEQYF.

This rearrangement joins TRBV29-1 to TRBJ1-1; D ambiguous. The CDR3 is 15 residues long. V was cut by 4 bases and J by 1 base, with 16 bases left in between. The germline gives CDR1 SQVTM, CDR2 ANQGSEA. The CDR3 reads CSVGKDAVPNTEAFF. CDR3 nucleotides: TGCAGCGTTGGCAAAGATGCCGTCCCGAACACTGAAGCTTTCTTT.

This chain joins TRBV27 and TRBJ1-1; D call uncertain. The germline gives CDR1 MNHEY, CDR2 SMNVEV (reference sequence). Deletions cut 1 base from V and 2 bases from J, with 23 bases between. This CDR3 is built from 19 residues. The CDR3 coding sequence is TGTGCCAGCAGTTTATTGCTCTATGGAGGAAGGGCAGCAAACACTGAAGCTTTCTTT. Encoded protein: CASSLLLYGGRAANTEAFF.